This TCR beta chain was sequenced for a study of HIV-infected patients and healthy controls. 450 to 600 ng RNA was reverse transcribed with alpha and beta constant-region primers. Each of the alpha and beta chains got its own library through chain-specific third strand synthesis with indices. Via MiXCR, TCRdb re-called the 5' RACE reads, giving one row per CDR3 protein. The sample lists roughly 9,800 distinct CDR3 sequences; less than 11% were seen once. Notes on the study in general: Untreated HIV+ repertoires had roughly threefold fewer distinct CDR3s and lower Shannon diversity than healthy controls.

All unsorted peripheral T cells were captured because whole blood was used without fractionation. With respect to this clonotype: The antigen is unknown.

The source of this sequence is an adult with HIV infection. The starting material was blood, obtained before antiretroviral therapy.

The CDR3 DNA sequence: TGTGCCAGCAGCCCAGGGTCAGGGGCCAACGTCCTGACTTTC. This sequence encodes CASSPGSGANVLTF. The V gene is TRBV28, the J gene TRBJ2-6; D might be TRBD1 (5 bases). CDR3 length: 14 amino acids. Trimming removed 6 bases from V and 4 bases from J, with 10 bases in between. In germline, CDR1 is MDHEN, CDR2 SYDVKM.